Listed below are T cell receptor beta chains from one sample, sequenced in a study of T cell clonotyping in hematopoietic cell transplantation. The repertoire was sequenced with immunoSEQ multiplex PCR; TCRdb's copy has only in-frame clones and lacks some. The repertoire includes approximately 5,000 clones, less than 35% of them detected once, and around a sixth sits in the top ten. The sample consisted of peripheral blood mononuclear cells, taken before stem cell transplant. All receptors derive from a middle-aged man with myelofibrosis. Some clones in this sample may be carry-over from other donors' samples. Both conserved end residues are part of each CDR3. A D gene is named only where the DNA matches it firmly. Only some rows state a clone size, as once, few, many or a class for expanded clones.

j_call: TRBJ2-7; v_call: TRBV4-2; d_call: NA; clone_size: NA; cdr3_nt: TGTGCCAGCAGCCAAGACAGGGACCTCTACTACGAGCAGTACTTC; cdr3_aa: CASSQDRDLYYEQYF
j_call: TRBJ2-5; v_call: TRBV11-2; d_call: TRBD1; clone_size: medium-sized; cdr3_nt: TGTGCCAGCAGCTCGGGACAGGTGAAAGAGACCCAGTACTTC; cdr3_aa: CASSSGQVKETQYF
j_call: TRBJ2-7; v_call: TRBV6-6; d_call: NA; clone_size: NA; cdr3_nt: TGTGCCAGCAGTCCTTCCGCCCGACCCTCCTACGAGCAGTACTTC; cdr3_aa: CASSPSARPSYEQYF
j_call: TRBJ1-5; v_call: TRBV30; d_call: NA; clone_size: few; cdr3_nt: TGTGCCTGGAGCCTGGGGGGCAATCAGCCCCAGCATTTT; cdr3_aa: CAWSLGGNQPQHF
j_call: TRBJ1-2; v_call: TRBV5-6; d_call: TRBD1; clone_size: NA; cdr3_nt: TGTGCCAGCAGCTCAGGGGGCTTTGGCTACACCTTC; cdr3_aa: CASSSGGFGYTF
j_call: TRBJ1-1; v_call: TRBV5-6; d_call: NA; clone_size: NA; cdr3_nt: TGTGCCAGCAGCTTGGGGCAGGGAAGCACTGAAGCTTTCTTT; cdr3_aa: CASSLGQGSTEAFF
j_call: TRBJ1-2; v_call: TRBV30; d_call: TRBD1; clone_size: NA; cdr3_nt: TGTGCCTGGAGTTGGAGACAGGGCGTGGGATTGGGCTACACCTTC; cdr3_aa: CAWSWRQGVGLGYTF
j_call: TRBJ2-7; v_call: TRBV29-1; d_call: NA; clone_size: NA; cdr3_nt: TGCAGCGTTGTACAGTCCGAGCAGTACTTC; cdr3_aa: CSVVQSEQYF
j_call: TRBJ1-2; v_call: TRBV7-3; d_call: NA; clone_size: few; cdr3_nt: TGTGCCAGCAGCTCCCCGGGGGCTGACTATGGCTACACCTTC; cdr3_aa: CASSSPGADYGYTF
j_call: TRBJ1-2; v_call: TRBV6-5; d_call: TRBD1; clone_size: NA; cdr3_nt: TGTGCCAGCACTCGCACCCCCAAGGGGGCTGGCTACACCTTC; cdr3_aa: CASTRTPKGAGYTF
j_call: TRBJ2-7; v_call: TRBV5-6; d_call: NA; clone_size: few; cdr3_nt: TGTGCCAGCAGCTTGGGGTACGAGCAGTACTTC; cdr3_aa: CASSLGYEQYF
j_call: TRBJ2-3; v_call: TRBV4-1; d_call: TRBD2; clone_size: NA; cdr3_nt: TGCGCCAGCAGCCAAGATCCGCGTAGCGGGGAAACAGATACGCAGTATTTT; cdr3_aa: CASSQDPRSGETDTQYF
j_call: TRBJ2-4; v_call: TRBV25-1; d_call: TRBD1; clone_size: few; cdr3_nt: TGTGCCAGCAGCTCGACAGGGGGCTCTTCGGACATTCAGTACTTC; cdr3_aa: CASSSTGGSSDIQYF
j_call: TRBJ2-2; v_call: TRBV5-6; d_call: NA; clone_size: few; cdr3_nt: TGTGCCAGCAGTTCCGAGCCGAACACCGGGGAGCTGTTTTTT; cdr3_aa: CASSSEPNTGELFF
j_call: TRBJ1-1; v_call: TRBV30; d_call: NA; clone_size: NA; cdr3_nt: TGTGCCTGGAGTGTACTCACTGAAGCTTTCTTT; cdr3_aa: CAWSVLTEAFF
j_call: TRBJ2-5; v_call: TRBV28; d_call: NA; clone_size: few; cdr3_nt: TGTGCCAGCAGTTTGGCAGGGTCCCCAGAGACCCAGTACTTC; cdr3_aa: CASSLAGSPETQYF
j_call: TRBJ2-7; v_call: TRBV29-1; d_call: NA; clone_size: NA; cdr3_nt: TGCAGCGGGGGAGCGGACTACGAGCAGTACTTC; cdr3_aa: CSGGADYEQYF
j_call: TRBJ1-5; v_call: TRBV30; d_call: NA; clone_size: NA; cdr3_nt: TGTGCCTGGAGTTCTTCAACAGCCTTCGGGGGAATGAGCAATCAGCCCCAGCATTTT; cdr3_aa: CAWSSSTAFGGMSNQPQHF
j_call: TRBJ1-2; v_call: TRBV30; d_call: NA; clone_size: once; cdr3_nt: TGTGCCTGGAGTGTAGTTCTTGCCGGTGGCTACACCTTC; cdr3_aa: CAWSVVLAGGYTF
j_call: TRBJ1-3; v_call: TRBV6-5; d_call: NA; clone_size: NA; cdr3_nt: TGTGCCAGCAGTCGCATGGGACTTACCGGAAACACCATATATTTT; cdr3_aa: CASSRMGLTGNTIYF
j_call: TRBJ2-1; v_call: TRBV10-2; d_call: TRBD1; clone_size: NA; cdr3_nt: TGCGCCAGCAGGGGGACAGAATCTTACAATGAGCAGTTCTTC; cdr3_aa: CASRGTESYNEQFF
j_call: TRBJ2-3; v_call: TRBV11-1; d_call: TRBD1; clone_size: NA; cdr3_nt: TGTGCCAGTAGCCCGTACAGGGGAAGCACAGATACGCAGTATTTT; cdr3_aa: CASSPYRGSTDTQYF
j_call: TRBJ2-3; v_call: TRBV30; d_call: NA; clone_size: NA; cdr3_nt: TGTGCCTGGTCAGGGGTTGGGACAGATACGCAGTATTTT; cdr3_aa: CAWSGVGTDTQYF
j_call: TRBJ2-6; v_call: TRBV30; d_call: TRBD1; clone_size: NA; cdr3_nt: TGTGCCTGGAGTGTATTCCAGGGGGACCTACTTAGCTCTGGGGCCAACGTCCTGACTTTC; cdr3_aa: CAWSVFQGDLLSSGANVLTF
j_call: TRBJ1-1; v_call: TRBV6-5; d_call: TRBD1; clone_size: few; cdr3_nt: TGTGCCAGCAGGGGGACAGGGGCTAATGAAGCTTTCTTT; cdr3_aa: CASRGTGANEAFF
j_call: TRBJ1-6; v_call: TRBV25-1; d_call: NA; clone_size: NA; cdr3_nt: TGTGCCAGCAGCGAATCCTCAACACCTTTTAATTCACCCCTCCACTTT; cdr3_aa: CASSESSTPFNSPLHF